One and the same sample provided the 28 T cell receptor beta chains below, sequenced in a study of blood T cell repertoires in COVID-19. Some clones are missing from TCRdb's copy, which holds only in-frame ones; the method was immunoSEQ multiplex PCR. Seen here are some 50,000 clones, 84% observed once, and the top ten hold roughly 1.4%. Source material: peripheral blood. Receptors originate from a man between 45 and 60 years old with acute or convalescent COVID-19.

CDR3 sequence reads: CASRSTGNRIAQHF. The CDR3 DNA reads TGTGCCAGCAGGTCGACAGGGAATAGAATTGCCCAGCATTTT. The V call is TRBV28, the J call TRBJ1-5; 7 bases agree with TRBD1. From germline, CDR1 is MDHEN and CDR2 SYDVKM. With V trimmed by 6 bases and J by 11 bases, 13 bases remained unmatched. There are 14 residues in the CDR3.

The chain joins TRBV6-5 to TRBJ1-1; 7 nucleotides match TRBD1. The CDR3 has 14 amino acids. V dropped 5 bases and J dropped 2; count of bases not matched to a gene: 5. Germline-derived CDR1 and CDR2 are MNHEY and SVGAGI. This CDR3 is CASSPGGINTEAFF. The CDR3 coding sequence is TGTGCCAGCAGTCCAGGGGGTATAAACACTGAAGCTTTCTTT.

The J gene is TRBJ2-1, the V gene TRBV4-2; 8 bases line up with TRBD2. V shed 1 base, J shed 8 bases, and the junction held 7 bases outside the gene matches. The CDR3 contains 15 residues. CDR1 LGHNA and CDR2 YNFKEQ come from the germline V gene. In DNA form, the CDR3 reads TGTGCCAGCAGCCAAGCGGGAGGGGCGGGCGATGAGCAGTTCTTC. This gives the protein CASSQAGGAGDEQFF.

This chain uses TRBV2 with TRBJ2-3, with 10 bases aligning to TRBD2. CDR1 SNHLY and CDR2 FYNNEI come from the germline V gene. V lost 6 bases, J lost 2 bases, and 8 bases stayed unmatched. This CDR3 comprises 16 residues. The CDR3 coding sequence is TGTGCCAGCAGACGCACTAGCGGGGCCTCCACAGATACGCAGTATTTT. As protein: CASRRTSGASTDTQYF.

The chain recombines TRBV30 with TRBJ2-3; no firm D call. Germline V gene data show CDR1 as GTSNPN and CDR2 as SVGIG (reference sequence). The V end was cut by 4 bases, the J end by 2 bases, with 13 bases between. The CDR3 covers 14 residues. CDR3 sequence: CAWTSGTSTDTQYF. The CDR3 region has the DNA TGTGCCTGGACGTCTGGTACTTCCACAGATACGCAGTATTTT.

The rearrangement joins TRBV27 to TRBJ1-6; D is uncertain. Germline V CDR1 and CDR2: MNHEY, SMNVEV (reference sequence). V was pared by 3 bases and J by 0 bases, with 6 bases between. The CDR3 is 15 residues long. CDR3 DNA sequence: TGTGCCAGCAGTTTGTGGAGCTCCTATAATTCACCCCTCCACTTT. Its translation: CASSLWSSYNSPLHF.

The rearrangement links TRBV27 to TRBJ2-1; D remains unclear. Trimming cost V 10 bases and J 15 bases, with 19 bases left between them. The CDR3 contains 11 residues. Germline V CDR1 and CDR2: MNHEY, SMNVEV (reference sequence). CDR3 sequence reads: CATHVAGQRFF. The CDR3 DNA sequence: TGTGCCACCCATGTGGCTGGTCAAAGGTTCTTC.

The chain recombines TRBV28 with TRBJ2-1; 8 nucleotides match TRBD2. This CDR3 is 16 amino acids long. Germline assignment: CDR1 MDHEN and CDR2 SYDVKM. V shed 3 bases, J shed 5 bases, and the junction held 9 bases outside the gene matches. DNA of the CDR3: TGTGCCAGCAGTTTCGGAAGCGGGGGTCAGAACAATGAGCAGTTCTTC. This sequence encodes CASSFGSGGQNNEQFF.

V is TRBV28 and J is TRBJ2-4; TRBD1 is a possible D gene (6 bases). The germline CDR1 and CDR2 sequences are MDHEN and SYDVKM. This CDR3 comprises 14 residues. With 7 bases removed from V and 1 base from J, the gap between germline ends came to 11 bases. The CDR3, as DNA: TGTGCCAGCATTCGCCAGGGGGCCAAAAACATTCAGTACTTC. It is translated as CASIRQGAKNIQYF.

The chain joins TRBV6-2 or TRBV6-3 to TRBJ2-2; D call uncertain. The germline V and J ends were trimmed by 5 bases and 3 bases, with 4 bases remaining between them. The germline V gene has CDR1 MNHEY and CDR2 SVGEGT. This CDR3 is built from 12 residues. CDR3 residues: CASSPDTGELFF. CDR3 sequence (DNA): TGTGCCAGCAGTCCCGACACCGGGGAGCTGTTTTTT.

V is TRBV29-1 and J is TRBJ1-1; 7 bases align to TRBD1. V was pared by 5 bases and J by 4 bases, with 4 bases of the junction left unmatched. CDR1 and CDR2 from the germline V gene are SQVTM and ANQGSEA. CDR3 length: 12 amino acids. The CDR3 loop reads CSVRRGATEAFF. The CDR3 DNA reads TGCAGCGTTCGCAGGGGGGCCACTGAAGCTTTCTTT.

V is TRBV10-3 and J is TRBJ1-2; D is unclear. Per the germline V gene, CDR1 is ENHRY and CDR2 is SYGVKD. This CDR3 is built from 14 residues. Deletions cut 4 bases from V and 4 bases from J, with 13 bases between. This chain's CDR3 is CAISGYNPAYGYTF. CDR3 nucleotide sequence: TGTGCCATCAGTGGATACAACCCCGCCTATGGCTACACCTTC.

The genes are TRBV11-2 and TRBJ2-3; D is perhaps TRBD2 (6 bases). V lost 1 base to trimming and J lost 0 bases, with 17 bases between them. Germline V lookup: CDR1 SGHAT, CDR2 FQNNGV. There are 18 residues in the CDR3. The CDR3 here is CASSLVQYQSGSTDTQYF. The DNA for the CDR3 is TGTGCCAGCAGCTTAGTGCAGTACCAAAGCGGGAGCACAGATACGCAGTATTTT.

The chain is built from TRBV5-1 and TRBJ2-5, with TRBD1 matching 7 bases. J was trimmed by 4 bases and V by 1 base; bases with no gene match: 4. CDR3 size: 14 residues. Per germline, CDR1 SGHRS and CDR2 YFSETQ. CDR3 sequence (DNA): TGCGCCAGCAGCTTGCCAGGGGGTAGAGAGACCCAGTACTTC. Protein product: CASSLPGGRETQYF.

V usage is TRBV5-1 and J usage is TRBJ1-2, with 11 bases matching TRBD1. This CDR3 has 15 amino acids. The ends lost 3 bases at V and 8 bases at J; junction bases unmatched: 9. The germline gives CDR1 SGHRS, CDR2 YFSETQ. The CDR3 sequence is CASSSVGQGARGYTF. Written as DNA, the CDR3 is TGCGCCAGCAGCTCGGTAGGACAGGGGGCGCGAGGCTACACCTTC.

The rearrangement joins TRBV11-2 to TRBJ1-2, with 9 positions matching TRBD1. Germline CDR1 reads SGHAT; CDR2 reads FQNNGV. V lost 8 bases and J lost 2; bases outside the gene matches: 6. The CDR3 runs 14 residues. The CDR3 reads CASGVGTGNYGYTF. The CDR3 DNA is TGTGCCAGCGGCGTAGGGACAGGGAACTATGGCTACACCTTC.

This rearrangement joins TRBV7-9 to TRBJ2-4; D possibly corresponds to TRBD1 (5 bases). Germline V gene sequence: CDR1 SEHNR, CDR2 FQNEAQ (reference sequence). V lost 5 bases and J 6 bases, leaving 8 bases between the germline ends. The CDR3 runs to 12 residues. CDR3 coding DNA: TGTGCCAGCAGCGCAGGGTTAAACATTCAGTACTTC. This gives the protein CASSAGLNIQYF.

This chain connects TRBV4-1 to TRBJ2-3; TRBD2 matches 12 bases. The trim removed 1 base at V and 3 bases at J, leaving 5 bases unmatched. CDR3 length: 17 residues. The V gene's germline CDR1 is MGHRA and CDR2 YSYEKL. In nucleotides, the CDR3 is TGCGCCAGCAGCCAAGGGGGACTAGCGGGTCGAACAGATACGCAGTATTTT. This gives the protein CASSQGGLAGRTDTQYF.

The V gene is TRBV18, the J gene TRBJ1-1; D possibly corresponds to TRBD1 (6 bases). From germline, CDR1 is KGHSH and CDR2 LQKENI. The CDR3 is 14 amino acids. The V end lost 2 bases, the J end lost 4 bases, and 11 bases lay between the germline ends. CDR3 sequence: CASSPSKGGTEAFF. The CDR3 DNA is TGTGCCAGCTCACCATCTAAAGGGGGCACTGAAGCTTTCTTT.

V gene TRBV4-3 combines with J gene TRBJ2-3; perhaps TRBD2 as D (6 bases). Per the germline V gene, CDR1 is LGHNA and CDR2 is YSLEER. CDR3 size: 17 residues. The ends were cut back, 0 bases at V and 8 bases at J, with 21 bases in the middle. The CDR3 bases are TGCGCCAGCAGCCAAGATTGGGACTTTTGGGGCCGGGCTACGCAGTATTTT. This sequence encodes CASSQDWDFWGRATQYF.

A single count supports this clone. In DNA form, the CDR3 reads TGTGCCATCAGCCTAGGGACAGGGAACATCAATGAGCAGTTCTTC. Its protein product is CAISLGTGNINEQFF. J is TRBJ2-1 and V is TRBV10-3; TRBD1 agrees at 9 bases. Germline CDR1 and CDR2: ENHRY and SYGVKD. The V and J ends lost 6 bases and 6 bases, in that order; junction bases with no gene match: 9. The CDR3 contains 15 residues.

This chain uses TRBV9 with TRBJ2-7, with D unresolved. This CDR3 has 14 amino acids. V lost 0 bases to trimming and J lost 0 bases, with 7 bases between them. Germline CDR1 reads SGDLS; CDR2 reads YYNGEE. In DNA form, the CDR3 reads TGTGCCAGCAGCGTAGTGGCGGTCTCCTACGAGCAGTACTTC. Amino acids: CASSVVAVSYEQYF.

The gene calls are TRBV6-6 and TRBJ2-1; no clear D gene. The CDR3 is 14 residues long. The V gene's germline CDR1 is MNHNY and CDR2 SVGAGI (reference sequence). V was clipped by 2 bases and J by 7 bases, with 12 bases between them. The CDR3 nucleotides are TGTGCCAGCAGTTACGGAGATGAGTTGAATGAGCAGTTCTTC. It encodes CASSYGDELNEQFF.

The chain couples TRBV6-4 to TRBJ2-2; 12 bases map to TRBD2. The CDR3 sequence is 16 residues long. The germline CDR1 and CDR2 sequences are MRHNA and SNTAGT. After removal of 4 bases from V and 1 base from J, the junction contained 1 base not matched to a gene. CDR3 DNA sequence: TGTGCCAGCAGTGTGACTAGCGGGGGGAACACCGGGGAGCTGTTTTTT. Protein: CASSVTSGGNTGELFF.

This clone was found a few times. The rearrangement joins TRBV6-2 or TRBV6-3 to TRBJ1-4; no clear D. The CDR3 has 11 amino acids. V lost 4 bases and J lost 6, with 3 bases in between. Looked up from germline, CDR1 is MNHEY and CDR2 is SVGEGT. CDR3: CASSSYEKLFF. CDR3 bases: TGTGCCAGCAGTTCTTATGAAAAACTGTTTTTT.

V usage is TRBV7-2 and J usage is TRBJ1-5, with a weak D call TRBD1 (6 bases). Trimming took 2 bases from V and 2 from J, leaving 7 bases between them. Germline-derived CDR1 and CDR2 are SGHTA and FQGNSA. The CDR3 loop spans 14 amino acids. In nucleotides, the CDR3 is TGTGCCAGCAGCTTACCAGGGGGCAATCAGCCCCAGCATTTT. This encodes CASSLPGGNQPQHF.

The count of this clone is one. Here the CDR3 reads CATSDGTSIFADTQYF. In DNA form, the CDR3 reads TGTGCCACCAGTGATGGGACTAGCATTTTTGCAGATACGCAGTATTTT. V and J are TRBV24-1 and TRBJ2-3; 9 bases match TRBD2. CDR3 size: 16 residues. V shed 3 bases, J shed 4 bases, and the junction held 7 bases outside the gene matches. Germline V gene lookup returns CDR1 KGHDR and CDR2 SFDVKD.

The chain joins TRBV24-1 to TRBJ2-3; 7 nucleotides agree with TRBD2. This CDR3 has 16 residues. Per the germline V gene, CDR1 is KGHDR and CDR2 is SFDVKD. The V gene end was trimmed by 5 bases and the J gene end by 2 bases; junction bases not matched to a gene: 9. CDR3 loop: CATSGEGLLYTDTQYF. CDR3 nucleotides: TGTGCCACCAGTGGGGAGGGACTACTGTACACAGATACGCAGTATTTT.